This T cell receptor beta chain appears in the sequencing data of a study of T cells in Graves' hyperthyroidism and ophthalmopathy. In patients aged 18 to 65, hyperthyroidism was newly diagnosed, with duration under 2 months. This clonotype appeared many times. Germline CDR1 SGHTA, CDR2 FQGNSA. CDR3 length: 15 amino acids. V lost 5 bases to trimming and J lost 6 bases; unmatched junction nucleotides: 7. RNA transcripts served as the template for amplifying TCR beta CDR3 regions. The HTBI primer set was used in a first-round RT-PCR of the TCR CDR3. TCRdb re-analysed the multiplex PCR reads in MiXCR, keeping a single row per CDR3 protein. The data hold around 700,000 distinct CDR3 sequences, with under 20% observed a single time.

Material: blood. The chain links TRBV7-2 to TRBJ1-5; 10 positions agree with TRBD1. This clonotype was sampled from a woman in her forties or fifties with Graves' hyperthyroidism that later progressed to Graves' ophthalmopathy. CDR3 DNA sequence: TGTGCCAGCAGCCGAAGGGACAGGGGCATTCAGCCCCAGCATTTT. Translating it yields CASSRRDRGIQPQHF.